This T cell receptor beta chain was sequenced in a study of T cell responses to AZD1222 COVID-19 vaccine. Study results and caveats: The reported proportion of spike-specific TCRs targeting unmutated variant regions was nearly half.

Trimming stripped 4 bases from V and 7 bases from J, with 8 bases between. The CDR3 runs to 12 residues. Looked up from germline, CDR1 is LGHDT and CDR2 is YNNKEL (reference sequence). In regard to this clone: Its target is unknown.

Profiled with immunoSEQ multiplex PCR; TCRdb holds only in-frame clones, not every one. The sample includes roughly 92,000 clones, nearly 90% seen only once; the top ten take almost 8.5%. This chain links TRBV3-1 (or the pseudogene TRBV3-2) with TRBJ2-1, with a tentative D call TRBD2 (6 bases). The clonotype was recovered from an adult in good health. Sequencing was performed on peripheral blood, taken on day 0 of AZD1222 vaccination. CDR3: CASSLGGNEQFF. The CDR3 DNA is TGTGCCAGCAGCCTCGGGGGAAATGAGCAGTTCTTC.